The present TCR beta chain was sequenced within a study of cytomegalovirus exposure and HLA in healthy donors. Study-wide points: According to reports, the classifier identified cytomegalovirus status with high specificity and sensitivity. In the approximately 130 validation repertoires, a later analysis found that first-cohort TCR clusters tended to co-occur. Investigators reported 150 to 200 TCR beta chains as tied to cytomegalovirus. Researchers reported that a few CMV-associated chains were confirmed in vitro as CMV antigen-specific.

The V gene end was trimmed by 6 bases and the J gene end by 1 base; junction bases not matched to a gene: 9. CDR1 is LNHDA and CDR2 is SQIVND in the germline V gene (reference sequence). The CDR3 runs 16 residues. Method: immunoSEQ multiplex PCR; TCRdb's copy keeps in-frame clones and lacks some. Of over 150,000 clones in the sample, about 86% were seen once. Concerning this clone itself: Antigen: not known.

The receptor was derived from a human donor in good health. The chain is built from TRBV19 and TRBJ1-5; the match to TRBD1 covers 7 bases. Sequencing was carried out using PBMCs. DNA of the CDR3: TGTGCCAGTAGGGACCGGGACAGTAGAAGCAATCAGCCCCAGCATTTT. Residues: CASRDRDSRSNQPQHF.